These 10 T cell receptor beta chains originate from one sample sequenced in a study of T cells in women clearing cervical HPV infection. Sequenced by immunoSEQ multiplex PCR; TCRdb stores in-frame clones only, minus some. The table for this sample gives some 46,000 clones. The specimen was blood buffy coat. The origin of the receptors is a woman aged 18 to 75 with a cervical HPV16 infection that either progressed to CIN3+ or cleared (not recorded which).

Remarks on this clone: The CDR3 end is not reached by the read, which stops 3 residues before it; the germline J gene fills it in. This sequence joins TRBV18 and TRBJ1-4; no clear D. The V end was cut by 3 bases, the J end by 2 bases, with 13 bases between. This CDR3 is built from 16 residues. Germline-derived CDR1 and CDR2 are KGHSH and LQKENI. The CDR3: CASSPVGSTTNEKLFF. CDR3 DNA, as far as it was read: TGTGCCAGCTCACCCGTCGGGTCGACGACTAATGAAAAA.

Details on this clone: The read gets to within 3 residues of the CDR3 end, and the germline J gene fills in the rest. The chain joins TRBV28 to TRBJ1-5, with TRBD1 as a possible D gene (6 bases). Per germline, CDR1 MDHEN and CDR2 SYDVKM. The CDR3 has 14 amino acids. V gave up 1 base and J gave up 5 bases, with 9 bases separating them. The CDR3 loop is CASSLSGQYQPQHF. The CDR3 DNA, read in part, is TGTGCCAGCAGTTTATCCGGACAGTATCAGCCC.

To note about this clone: From the germline J gene comes the end of the CDR3, since the read stops 3 residues before it. The chain joins TRBV20-1 to TRBJ2-1, with 12 nucleotides matching TRBD2. The CDR3 runs 14 residues. V gave up 6 bases and J gave up 8 bases; unmatched junction bases: 8. CDR1 DFQATT and CDR2 SNEGSKA come from the germline V gene (reference sequence). CDR3 bases read: TGCAGTGCAAACCCTAGCGGGAGGGTCGATGAG. Its translation is CSANPSGRVDE. The CDR3 in full is CSANPSGRVDEQFF.

Worth noting for this clone: Sequencing ends 3 residues short of the CDR3 end; the germline J gene provides the rest. V usage is TRBV19 and J usage is TRBJ1-1; tentative D call: TRBD1 (6 bases). Trimming cost V 4 bases and J 0 bases, with 12 bases left between them. This CDR3 is built from 15 residues. In germline, CDR1 is LNHDA, CDR2 SQIVND (reference sequence). CDR3 DNA (partial): TGTGCCAGTAGTAGACAATACAGGGTGAACACTGAA. It specifies CASSRQYRVNTE. The complete CDR3 protein is CASSRQYRVNTEAFF.

The CDR3 loop reads CASSPRTGFIGELFF. The part of the CDR3 DNA that was read is TGTGCCAGCAGCCCACGGACAGGTTTTATCGGGGAG. The V gene is TRBV5-8, the J gene TRBJ2-2; 7 nucleotides align to TRBD1. Sequencing ends 3 residues short of the CDR3 end; the germline J gene provides the rest. The V and J ends lost 4 bases and 7 bases, in that order; junction bases with no gene match: 10. The CDR3 runs 15 residues. Germline values: CDR1 SGHTS, CDR2 YDEGEE.

About this clone itself: Read coverage stops 3 residues before the CDR3 terminus; the germline J gene supplies the remainder. The V call is TRBV2, the J call TRBJ1-1; TRBD1 matches at 7 bases. Trimming took 4 bases from V and 2 from J; bases not matched to a gene: 1. The V gene's germline CDR1 is SNHLY and CDR2 FYNNEI. The CDR3 has 13 amino acids. CDR3 protein: CASSGQGNTEAFF. The DNA read from the CDR3 is TGTGCCAGCAGTGGACAGGGAAACACTGAA.

To note about this clone: Read sequence stops 3 residues before the CDR3 end, and the germline J gene provides the missing end. This sequence joins TRBV6-1 and TRBJ2-3, with 9 bases matching TRBD2. The V gene end was trimmed by 2 bases and the J gene end by 5 bases; junction bases not matched to a gene: 5. Germline V lookup: CDR1 MNHNS, CDR2 SASEGT. The CDR3 length is 15 residues. The part of the CDR3 DNA that was read is TGTGCCAGCAGTGAAAAGCGGGGGGCCGGAGATACG. Translated, it gives CASSEKRGAGDT. The whole CDR3 reads CASSEKRGAGDTQYF.

Comments on this clone: With the read ending 3 residues before the CDR3 end, the germline J gene is used to fill in that end. This chain connects TRBV7-8 to TRBJ2-7; no clear D gene. V was shortened by 1 base and J by 2 bases, with 3 bases between the two germline ends. CDR3 length: 12 amino acids. CDR1 and CDR2 (germline): SGHVS, FQNEAQ. The CDR3 DNA, read in part, is TGTGCCAGCAGCTTAGGTACCTACGAG. Protein sequence: CASSLGTYE. The entire CDR3 reads CASSLGTYEQYF.

A note on this clone: The sequence runs out 3 residues before the end of the CDR3; the remainder is reconstructed from the germline J gene. This chain links TRBV7-3 with TRBJ1-1; D ambiguous. CDR3 length equals 14 residues. Germline CDR1 and CDR2: SGHTA and FQGTGA. Trimming cost V 5 bases and J 1 base, with 11 bases left between them. The part of the CDR3 DNA that was read is TGTGCCAGCAGCAGAGTGGCTGGGAACACTGAA. The encoded protein is CASSRVAGNTE. The whole CDR3 sequence is CASSRVAGNTEAFF.

Notes on this clone: The read finishes 3 residues shy of the CDR3 end, and the germline J gene is used to complete it. The genes are TRBV19 and TRBJ1-1; 10 positions match TRBD1. This CDR3 is 16 amino acids long. CDR1 is LNHDA and CDR2 is SQIVND in the germline V gene (reference sequence). The J segment lost 1 base and the V segment lost 6 bases, leaving 8 bases of the junction unmatched. The CDR3 spells CASRNRQGAANTEAFF. CDR3 DNA, as far as it was read: TGTGCCAGTAGAAATCGACAGGGGGCGGCGAACACTGAA.